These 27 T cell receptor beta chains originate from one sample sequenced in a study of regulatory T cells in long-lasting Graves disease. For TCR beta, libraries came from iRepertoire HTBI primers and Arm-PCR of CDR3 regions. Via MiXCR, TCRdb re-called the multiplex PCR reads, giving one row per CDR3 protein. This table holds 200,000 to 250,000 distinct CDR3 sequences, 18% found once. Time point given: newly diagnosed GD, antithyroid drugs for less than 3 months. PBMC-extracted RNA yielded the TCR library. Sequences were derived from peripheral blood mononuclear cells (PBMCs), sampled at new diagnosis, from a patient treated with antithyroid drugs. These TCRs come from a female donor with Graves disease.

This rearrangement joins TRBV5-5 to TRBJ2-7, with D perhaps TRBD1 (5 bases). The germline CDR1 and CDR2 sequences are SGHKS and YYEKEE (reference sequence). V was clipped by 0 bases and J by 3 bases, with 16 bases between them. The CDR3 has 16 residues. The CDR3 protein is CASSLAQLGVFYEQYF. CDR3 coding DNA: TGTGCCAGCAGCTTGGCCCAGTTAGGGGTTTTCTACGAGCAGTACTTC.

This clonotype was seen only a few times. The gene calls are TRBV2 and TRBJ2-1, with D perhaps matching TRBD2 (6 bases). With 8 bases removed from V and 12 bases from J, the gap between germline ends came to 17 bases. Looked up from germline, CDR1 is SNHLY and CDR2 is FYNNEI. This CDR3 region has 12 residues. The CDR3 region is CASVGSRDWQFF. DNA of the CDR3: TGTGCCAGCGTTGGGTCGCGGGATTGGCAGTTCTTC.

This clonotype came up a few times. The CDR3 nucleotides read TGTGCCAGCACCCAGGTAGGGATAGGCGAGCAGTACTTC. Protein product: CASTQVGIGEQYF. This chain links TRBV2 with TRBJ2-7; D unresolved. Trimming pared 7 bases from V and 6 bases from J, leaving 16 bases between. Germline V gene sequence: CDR1 SNHLY, CDR2 FYNNEI. CDR3 length: 13 residues.

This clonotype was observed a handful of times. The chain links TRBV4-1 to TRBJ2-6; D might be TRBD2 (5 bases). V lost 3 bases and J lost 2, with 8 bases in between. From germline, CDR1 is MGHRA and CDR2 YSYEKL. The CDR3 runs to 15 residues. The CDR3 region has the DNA TGCGCCAGCAGCCACTCGGGGACTGGGGCCAACGTCCTGACTTTC. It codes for CASSHSGTGANVLTF.

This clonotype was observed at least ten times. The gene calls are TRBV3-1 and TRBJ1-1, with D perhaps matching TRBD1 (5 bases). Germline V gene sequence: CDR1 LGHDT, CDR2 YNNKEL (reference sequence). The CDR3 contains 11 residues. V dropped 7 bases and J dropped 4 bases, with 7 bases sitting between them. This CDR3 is CASTDSTEAFF. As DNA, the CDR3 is TGTGCCAGCACCGACAGCACTGAAGCTTTCTTT.

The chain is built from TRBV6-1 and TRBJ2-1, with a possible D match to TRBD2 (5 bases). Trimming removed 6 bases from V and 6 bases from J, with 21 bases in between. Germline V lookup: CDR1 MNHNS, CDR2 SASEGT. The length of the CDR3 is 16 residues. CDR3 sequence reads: CASRPQNVDYSNEQFF. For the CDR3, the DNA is TGTGCCAGCAGACCCCAAAACGTCGACTACTCCAATGAGCAGTTCTTC.

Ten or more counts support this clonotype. The CDR3 reads CASSPPGSGRTRNEQFF. CDR3 DNA: TGTGCCAGCTCACCACCGGGCAGCGGGAGGACCCGTAATGAGCAGTTCTTC. The V gene is TRBV18, the J gene TRBJ2-3, with 9 bases aligning to TRBD2. Near its end, the DNA agrees better with TRBJ2-1, so the J call may be wrong. CDR3 length: 17 residues. From germline, CDR1 is KGHSH and CDR2 LQKENI.

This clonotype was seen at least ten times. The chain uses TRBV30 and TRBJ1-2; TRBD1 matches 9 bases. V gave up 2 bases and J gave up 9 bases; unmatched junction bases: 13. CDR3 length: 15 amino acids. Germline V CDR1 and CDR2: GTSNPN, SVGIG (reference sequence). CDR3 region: CAWSSVQGQGFSYTF. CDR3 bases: TGTGCCTGGAGTTCTGTACAGGGACAGGGTTTTAGCTACACCTTC. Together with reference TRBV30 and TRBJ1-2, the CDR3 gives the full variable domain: SQTIHQWPATLVQPVGSPLSLECTVEGTSNPNLYWYRQAAGRGLQLLFYSVGIGQISSEVPQNLSASRPQDRQFILSSKKLLLSDSGFYLCAWSSVQGQGFSYTFGSGTRLTVV.

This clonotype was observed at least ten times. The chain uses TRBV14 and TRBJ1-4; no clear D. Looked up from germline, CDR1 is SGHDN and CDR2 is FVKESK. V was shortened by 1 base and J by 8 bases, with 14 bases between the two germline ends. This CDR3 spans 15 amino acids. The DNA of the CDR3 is TGTGCCAGCAGCCAAGGGGGAGGGCTTCGCGAAAAACTGTTTTTT. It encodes CASSQGGGLREKLFF.

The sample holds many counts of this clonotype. Here the CDR3 DNA reads TGTGCCAGCAGGGGCCGAGGATTCAATCAGCCCCAGCATTTT. Its translation is CASRGRGFNQPQHF. The chain employs TRBV27 and TRBJ1-5; D is unresolved. The CDR3 contains 14 residues. V was clipped by 6 bases and J by 3 bases, with 12 bases between them. The V gene's germline CDR1 is MNHEY and CDR2 SMNVEV (reference sequence).

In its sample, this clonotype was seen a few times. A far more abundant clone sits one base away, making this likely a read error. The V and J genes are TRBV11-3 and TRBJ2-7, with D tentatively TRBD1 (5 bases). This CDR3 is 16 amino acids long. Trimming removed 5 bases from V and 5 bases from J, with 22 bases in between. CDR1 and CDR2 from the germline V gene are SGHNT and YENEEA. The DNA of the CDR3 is TGTGCCAGCAGCCAAGGCACAGCCACCCTCAGGGACGAGCAGTACTTC. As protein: CASSQGTATLRDEQYF.

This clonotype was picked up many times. CDR3 residues: CASSEQGKVNYGYTF. CDR3 nucleotides: TGTGCCAGCTCGGAACAGGGGAAGGTTAACTATGGCTACACCTTC. The chain couples TRBV6-2 or TRBV6-3 to TRBJ1-2, with 7 bases matching TRBD1. V lost 8 bases to trimming and J lost 1 base; unmatched junction nucleotides: 10. This CDR3 region has 15 residues. Germline V CDR1 and CDR2: MNHEY, SVGEGT.

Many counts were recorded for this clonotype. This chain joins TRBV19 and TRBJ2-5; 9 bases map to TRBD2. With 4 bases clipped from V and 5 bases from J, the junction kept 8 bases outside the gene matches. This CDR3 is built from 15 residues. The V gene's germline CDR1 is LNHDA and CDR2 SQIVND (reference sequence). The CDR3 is CASSTSAGGVETQYF. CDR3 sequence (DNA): TGTGCCAGTAGTACTAGCGCGGGAGGGGTGGAGACCCAGTACTTC.

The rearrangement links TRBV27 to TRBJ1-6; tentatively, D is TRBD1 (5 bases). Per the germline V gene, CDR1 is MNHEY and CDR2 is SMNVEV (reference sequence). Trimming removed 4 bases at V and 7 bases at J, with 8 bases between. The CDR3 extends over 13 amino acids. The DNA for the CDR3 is TGTGCCAGCAGTTCGGACAAAAATTCACCCCTCCACTTT. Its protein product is CASSSDKNSPLHF.

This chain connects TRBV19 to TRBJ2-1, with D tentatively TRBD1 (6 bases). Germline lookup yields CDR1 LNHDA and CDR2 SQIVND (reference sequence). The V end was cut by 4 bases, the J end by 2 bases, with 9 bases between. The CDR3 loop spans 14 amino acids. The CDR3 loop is CASSRTDPYNEQFF. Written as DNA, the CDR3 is TGTGCCAGTAGTAGGACAGACCCCTACAATGAGCAGTTCTTC. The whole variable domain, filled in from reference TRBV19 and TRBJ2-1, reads DGGITQSPKYLFRKEGQNVTLSCEQNLNHDAMYWYRQDPGQGLRLIYYSQIVNDFQKGDIAEGYSVSREKKESFPLTVTSAQKNPTAFYLCASSRTDPYNEQFFGPGTRLTVL.

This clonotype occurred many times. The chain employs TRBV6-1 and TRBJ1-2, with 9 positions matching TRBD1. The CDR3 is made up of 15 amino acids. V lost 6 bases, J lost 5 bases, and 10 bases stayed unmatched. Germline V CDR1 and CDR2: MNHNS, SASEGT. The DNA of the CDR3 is TGTGCCAGCAGCCGCTCGGGACAGGGAGAATATGGCTACACCTTC. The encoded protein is CASSRSGQGEYGYTF.

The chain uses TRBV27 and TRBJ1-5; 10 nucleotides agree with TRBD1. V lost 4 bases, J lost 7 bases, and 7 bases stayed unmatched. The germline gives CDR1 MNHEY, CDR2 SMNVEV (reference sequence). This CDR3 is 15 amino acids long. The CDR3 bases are TGTGCCAGCAGTTCCGGACAGGGGGGTTGGCAGCCCCAGCATTTT. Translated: CASSSGQGGWQPQHF.

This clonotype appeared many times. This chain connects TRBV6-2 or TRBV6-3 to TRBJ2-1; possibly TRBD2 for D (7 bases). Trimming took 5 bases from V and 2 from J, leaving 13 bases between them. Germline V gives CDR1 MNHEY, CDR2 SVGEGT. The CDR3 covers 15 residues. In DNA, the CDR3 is TGTGCCAGCAGTCCTAGCGGACAGACCTACAATGAGCAGTTCTTC. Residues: CASSPSGQTYNEQFF.

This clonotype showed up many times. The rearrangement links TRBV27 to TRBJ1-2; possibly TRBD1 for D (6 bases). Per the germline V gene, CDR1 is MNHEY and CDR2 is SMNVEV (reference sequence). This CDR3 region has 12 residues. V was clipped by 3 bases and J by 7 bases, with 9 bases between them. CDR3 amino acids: CASSFGGSGYTF. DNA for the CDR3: TGTGCCAGCAGTTTTGGGGGCTCTGGCTACACCTTC.

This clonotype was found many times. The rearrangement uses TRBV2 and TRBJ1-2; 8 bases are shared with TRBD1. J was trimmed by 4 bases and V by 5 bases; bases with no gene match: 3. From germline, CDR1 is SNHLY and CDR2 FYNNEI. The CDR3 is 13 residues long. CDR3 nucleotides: TGTGCCAGCAGTTGGGACAGGCTCTATGGCTACACCTTC. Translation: CASSWDRLYGYTF.

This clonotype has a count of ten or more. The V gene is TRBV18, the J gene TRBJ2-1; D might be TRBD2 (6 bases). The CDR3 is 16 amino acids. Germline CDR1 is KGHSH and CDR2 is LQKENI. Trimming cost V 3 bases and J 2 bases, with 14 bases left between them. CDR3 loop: CASSPGASATYNEQFF. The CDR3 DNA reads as TGTGCCAGCTCACCGGGAGCTAGCGCCACCTACAATGAGCAGTTCTTC.

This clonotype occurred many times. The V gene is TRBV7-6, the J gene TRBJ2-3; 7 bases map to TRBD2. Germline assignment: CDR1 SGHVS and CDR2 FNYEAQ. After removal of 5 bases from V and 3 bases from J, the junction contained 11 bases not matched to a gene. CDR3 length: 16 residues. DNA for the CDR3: TGTGCCAGCAGCCTAAAAGGGGCGGGAGAAACAGATACGCAGTATTTT. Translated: CASSLKGAGETDTQYF.

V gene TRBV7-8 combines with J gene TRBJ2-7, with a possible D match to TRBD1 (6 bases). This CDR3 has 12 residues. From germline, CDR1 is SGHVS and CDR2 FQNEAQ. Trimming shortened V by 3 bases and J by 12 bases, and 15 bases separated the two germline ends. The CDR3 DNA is TGTGCCAGCAGCTTGAGAGTGGACAGTCTGTACTTC. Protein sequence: CASSLRVDSLYF.

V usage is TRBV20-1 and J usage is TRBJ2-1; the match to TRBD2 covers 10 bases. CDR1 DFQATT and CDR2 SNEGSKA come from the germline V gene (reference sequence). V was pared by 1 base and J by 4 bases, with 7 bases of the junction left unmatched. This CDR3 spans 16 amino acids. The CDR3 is CSARGGLAGEYNEQFF. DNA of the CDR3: TGCAGTGCTAGAGGTGGGCTAGCGGGAGAGTACAATGAGCAGTTCTTC.

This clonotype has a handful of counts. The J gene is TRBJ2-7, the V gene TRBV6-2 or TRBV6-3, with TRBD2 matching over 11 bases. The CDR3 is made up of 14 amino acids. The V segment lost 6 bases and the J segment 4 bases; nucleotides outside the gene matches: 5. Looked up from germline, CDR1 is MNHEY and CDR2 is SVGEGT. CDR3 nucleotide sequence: TGTGCCAGCAGCAGAATAGCGGGAGGGTACGAGCAGTACTTC. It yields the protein CASSRIAGGYEQYF.

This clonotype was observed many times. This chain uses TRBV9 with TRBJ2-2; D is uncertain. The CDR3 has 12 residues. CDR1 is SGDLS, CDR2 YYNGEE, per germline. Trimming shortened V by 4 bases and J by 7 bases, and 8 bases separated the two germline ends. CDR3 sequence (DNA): TGTGCCAGCAGCCCTCGAAGCGGGGAGCTGTTTTTT. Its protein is CASSPRSGELFF.

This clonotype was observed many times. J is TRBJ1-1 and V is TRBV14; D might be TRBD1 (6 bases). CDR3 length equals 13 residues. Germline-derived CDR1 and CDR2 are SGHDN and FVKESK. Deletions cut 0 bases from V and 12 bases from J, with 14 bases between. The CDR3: CASSQDPGQRTFF. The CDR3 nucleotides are TGTGCCAGCAGCCAAGATCCAGGACAGAGGACTTTCTTT.